This is a list of T cell receptor beta chains from one sample in a study of ipilimumab plus nivolumab after autologous stem cell transplantation. Using immunoSEQ multiplex PCR, the repertoire was profiled, and TCRdb retains in-frame clones only, with some absent. The sample lists some 87,000 clones, about 83% occurring once. The sequenced sample was PBMCs, obtained in a trial of ipilimumab plus nivolumab as post-transplant consolidation. These receptors came from a male donor with diffuse large B-cell lymphoma. The CDR3 runs from the conserved cysteine through the conserved F or W. The order of the fields is clone size, J gene, CDR3 length, V gene, D gene, CDR3 DNA, CDR3 protein. D genes are given only for firm matches. Clone size, where shown, is once, few, many, or a class for clones that have expanded.

. TRBJ2-1 14 TRBV7-2 . TGTGCCAGCAGCTTAACCCGGGGCAACAATGAGCAGTTCTTC CASSLTRGNNEQFF
. TRBJ2-2 15 TRBV5-1 TRBD1 TGCGCCAGCAGCCCGGGGACAGGGAACACCGGGGAGCTGTTTTTT CASSPGTGNTGELFF
once TRBJ2-1 16 TRBV30 . TGTGCCTGGAAAGGGGCGTCCGGGACATTCTACAATGAGCAGTTCTTC CAWKGASGTFYNEQFF
. TRBJ1-2 13 TRBV6-5 TRBD1 TGTGCCAGCGGGACCCGGACAGGCTATGGCTACACCTTC CASGTRTGYGYTF
. TRBJ1-4 14 TRBV2 . TGTGCCAGCAGGAAACAGGGAATAGTCGAAAAACTGTTTTTT CASRKQGIVEKLFF
. TRBJ1-1 15 TRBV5-1 . TGCGCCAGCAGCCCTGGGGTGGTGGAAAACACTGAAGCTTTCTTT CASSPGVVENTEAFF
. TRBJ2-3 16 TRBV7-2 . TGTGCCAGCAGCTCTACGGGGCAGCTCAATACAGATACGCAGTATTTT CASSSTGQLNTDTQYF
. TRBJ2-3 17 TRBV25-1 TRBD1 TGTGCCAGCAGTGGTCGGGACAGGGCACGGCGTGATCATACGCAGTATTTT CASSGRDRARRDHTQYF
. TRBJ1-1 15 TRBV2 . TGTGCCAGCAGTGCTGCCGAGGACATGGGCACTGAAGCTTTCTTT CASSAAEDMGTEAFF
. TRBJ2-1 15 TRBV21-1 . TGTGCCAGCAGCAAAGTAGGGCAGGTGGGGAATGAGCAGTTCTTC CASSKVGQVGNEQFF
. TRBJ1-4 13 TRBV18 . TGTGCCAGCTCACTGGACTCTAATGAAAAACTGTTTTTT CASSLDSNEKLFF
. TRBJ2-3 14 TRBV7-2 TRBD2 TGTGCCAGCAGCTCCGACAGCGGGGCAAATACGCAGTATTTT CASSSDSGANTQYF
. TRBJ2-3 13 TRBV4-1 . TGCGCCGCCCGGGACACCAACACAGATACGCAGTATTTT CAARDTNTDTQYF
. TRBJ2-2 17 TRBV4-1 . TGCGCCAGCAGCCAATGGGCGGGGCCGCAAGGAACCGGGGAGCTGTTTTTT CASSQWAGPQGTGELFF
. TRBJ2-7 15 TRBV18 TRBD1 TGTGCCAGCTCACCGGGGGACAGCTTCCTTGGGGAGCAGTACTTC CASSPGDSFLGEQYF
. TRBJ2-7 15 TRBV7-9 TRBD1 TGTGCCAGCAGCTTAGCGACAGGACAGGTCTACGAGCAGTACTTC CASSLATGQVYEQYF
. TRBJ1-2 13 TRBV6-5 TRBD1 TGTGCCAGCTGCACAGGGGGTGGCTATGGCTACACCTTC CASCTGGGYGYTF
. TRBJ2-3 15 TRBV5-4 . TGTGCCAGCAGCGAAGACACCGGGTCGACAGATACGCAGTATTTT CASSEDTGSTDTQYF
. TRBJ2-3 15 TRBV5-1 TRBD2 TGCGCCAGCAGCCCCTCGCGGGGGGGCCCCGATACGCAGTATTTT CASSPSRGGPDTQYF
. TRBJ1-5 18 TRBV6-1 . TGTGCCAGCAGTGAAAAAGTCGACGCCAGATTTAGCAATCAGCCCCAGCATTTT CASSEKVDARFSNQPQHF
few TRBJ2-2 16 TRBV4-3 . TGCGCCAGCAGCCAAGTTAGTTACAGGGACACCGGGGAGCTGTTTTTT CASSQVSYRDTGELFF
. TRBJ2-3 14 TRBV7-3 . TGTGCCAGCTCCCATGGGACCCAAACAGATACGCAGTATTTT CASSHGTQTDTQYF
once TRBJ2-2 13 TRBV18 . TGTGCCAGCTCACCGACGTCCACCGGGGAGCTGTTTTTT CASSPTSTGELFF
few TRBJ2-1 10 TRBV29-1 . TGCAGCGTGGCACTGGTTGAGCAGTTCTTC CSVALVEQFF
. TRBJ1-1 14 TRBV7-6 . TGTGCCAGCAGCCCCCGGGAGGGTGGCACTGAAGCTTTCTTT CASSPREGGTEAFF
. TRBJ1-1 14 TRBV6-6 TRBD1 TGTGCCAGCAGTTACGGACAGGGGGGCGGTCAAGCTTTCTTT CASSYGQGGGQAFF
. TRBJ2-7 14 TRBV11-2 TRBD1 TGTGCCAGCAGCTTACGGGACAGCTCCTACGAGCAGTACTTC CASSLRDSSYEQYF
once TRBJ1-1 14 TRBV5-1 . TGCGCCAGCAGCTTTCAGGGCCCGAACACTGAAGCTTTCTTT CASSFQGPNTEAFF
few TRBJ1-2 14 TRBV16 . TGTGCCAGCAGCCCGGACAGAGGCGGCTATGGCTACACCTTC CASSPDRGGYGYTF
. TRBJ2-3 15 TRBV6-5 TRBD2 TGTGCCAGCAGCACTAGCGGGGGGCGCACAGATACGCAGTATTTT CASSTSGGRTDTQYF
few TRBJ1-2 11 TRBV30 . TGTGCCTGGAGTGATAACTATGGCTACACCTTC CAWSDNYGYTF
. TRBJ1-4 19 TRBV5-1 . TGCGCCAGCAGCTTGGTTTCCGGGCGGAAGAAGACAACTAATGAAAAACTGTTTTTT CASSLVSGRKKTTNEKLFF
. TRBJ1-6 15 TRBV6-5 . TGTGCCAGCAGTTACAGGGGGGATAGTCGGTCACCCCTCCACTTT CASSYRGDSRSPLHF
. TRBJ1-2 14 TRBV4-1 . TGCGCCAGCAGACGCGAACAGGGCAGCTATGGCTACACCTTC CASRREQGSYGYTF
few TRBJ1-5 13 TRBV29-1 . TGCAGCGTTGCACAGGGTGTAGATCAGCCCCAGCATTTT CSVAQGVDQPQHF
once TRBJ1-6 17 TRBV7-2 TRBD1 TGTGCCAGCAGCTTAGTGGGACAGGGGGCGTCGAATTCACCCCTCCACTTT CASSLVGQGASNSPLHF
. TRBJ2-5 17 TRBV7-8 TRBD2 TGTGCCAGCAGCTTTCGTACGGGGACTAGCGGGGCAAAAGAGCAGTACTTC CASSFRTGTSGAKEQYF
once TRBJ2-5 13 TRBV5-4 TRBD2 TGTGCCAGCAGCTTCGGGGGGAAAGAGACCCAGTACTTC CASSFGGKETQYF
. TRBJ2-1 15 TRBV9 TRBD1 TGTGCCAGCACCCCGGGACAGAGCTCCTACAATGAGCAGTTCTTC CASTPGQSSYNEQFF
. TRBJ2-7 14 TRBV27 TRBD2 TGTGCCAGCAGACCTAGCGGGGGTAGGGACGAGCAGTACTTC CASRPSGGRDEQYF
. TRBJ2-1 16 TRBV7-3 TRBD2 TGTGCCAGCAGCTTAAAACAGCGGGGGATGAACAATGAGCAGTTCTTC CASSLKQRGMNNEQFF
. TRBJ1-2 14 TRBV27 TRBD1 TGTGCCAGCAGTCCGACGGACAGGGTACGCGGCTACACCTTC CASSPTDRVRGYTF
. TRBJ2-4 14 TRBV7-3 TRBD1 TGTGCCAGCAGCTTAACGAACAGGGGGGACATTCAGTACTTC CASSLTNRGDIQYF
. TRBJ2-1 15 TRBV14 . TGTGCCAGCAGCCAAGGGGCGGTCTCCTACAATGAGCAGTTCTTC CASSQGAVSYNEQFF
. TRBJ1-1 15 TRBV5-1 . TGCGCCAGCAGCTTGGTACCTGTCGGGAACACTGAAGCTTTCTTT CASSLVPVGNTEAFF
. TRBJ1-2 15 TRBV6-1 . TGTGCCAGCAGTGAACCGGGTCTGGGGAACTATGGCTACACCTTC CASSEPGLGNYGYTF
few TRBJ1-4 14 TRBV9 TRBD1 TGTGCCAGCAGCGTTTCGGGGAGACAGGGGAAACTGTTTTTT CASSVSGRQGKLFF
. TRBJ1-2 11 TRBV6-1 . TGTGCCAGCGACCTGATGGCCGGCTACACCTTC CASDLMAGYTF
. TRBJ2-1 14 TRBV11-2 . TGTGCCAGCAGCTTGCTCCTGACATACAATGAGCAGTTCTTC CASSLLLTYNEQFF
. TRBJ1-3 14 TRBV27 . TGTGCCAGCGGCAGGGCCAGCTCTGGAAACACCATATATTTT CASGRASSGNTIYF
. TRBJ2-1 16 TRBV5-1 TRBD2 TGCGCCAGCAGCTTGGGTACTAGCGACAGCTATAATGAGCAGTTCTTC CASSLGTSDSYNEQFF
. TRBJ2-6 14 TRBV7-9 . TGTGCCAGCCAGCTGGGGTCTGGGGCCAACGTCCTGACTTTC CASQLGSGANVLTF
. TRBJ2-7 14 TRBV7-2 TRBD1 TGTGCCAGCAGCCCAGGGACAGGGGGCGACGAGCAGTACTTC CASSPGTGGDEQYF
. TRBJ2-7 15 TRBV11-2 . TGTGCCAGCAGCAAACCTTCAGGGCACCCCTACGAGCAGTACTTC CASSKPSGHPYEQYF
. TRBJ1-5 13 TRBV6-1 . TGTGCCAGCATAGACGGGAACAATCAGCCCCAGCATTTT CASIDGNNQPQHF
. TRBJ2-7 14 TRBV29-1 TRBD1 TGCAGCGTTTCGATAACCGGGACAGGGAGCGAGCAGTACTTC CSVSITGTGSEQYF
. TRBJ2-3 15 TRBV19 . TGTGCCAGTAGTACTTCCAGGGAGAGCACAGATACGCAGTATTTT CASSTSRESTDTQYF
medium-sized TRBJ2-7 12 TRBV4-2 . TGTGCCAGCAGCCACGACTCCTACGAGCAGTACTTC CASSHDSYEQYF